These 8 T cell receptor beta chains came from one sample sequenced in a study of cytomegalovirus exposure and HLA in healthy donors. Vbeta (60) and Jbeta (13) primers were used in the PCR. The method was immunoSEQ multiplex PCR; TCRdb's version includes in-frame clones alone and lacks a portion of them. The table for this sample gives some 55,000 clones. Material for sequencing was PBMCs. These receptors came from a woman aged 40 to 50 in good health and CMV-seronegative.

The rearrangement links TRBV19 to TRBJ2-1; D ambiguous. V dropped 5 bases and J dropped 4 bases, with 9 bases sitting between them. CDR1 LNHDA and CDR2 SQIVND come from the germline V gene (reference sequence). The CDR3 is made up of 13 amino acids. The CDR3 bases are TGTGCCAGTAGTCTAGGTCGTTACAATGAGCAGTTCTTC. It codes for CASSLGRYNEQFF.

The chain recombines TRBV6-5 with TRBJ2-7; TRBD1 matches at 9 bases. This CDR3 contains 15 residues. Germline values: CDR1 MNHEY, CDR2 SVGAGI. V lost 6 bases, J lost 0 bases, and 6 bases stayed unmatched. The CDR3 here is CASRVTGGSSYEQYF. CDR3 nucleotide sequence: TGTGCCAGCAGGGTGACAGGGGGAAGCTCCTACGAGCAGTACTTC.

This rearrangement joins TRBV9 to TRBJ1-1, with no clear D. The germline V gene has CDR1 SGDLS and CDR2 YYNGEE. The CDR3 covers 15 residues. V lost 0 bases and J lost 2, with 11 bases in between. DNA for the CDR3: TGTGCCAGCAGCGTAGGTCCAGGCGAAAACACTGAAGCTTTCTTT. As protein: CASSVGPGENTEAFF.

The rearrangement uses TRBV18 and TRBJ1-1, with D possibly TRBD1 on 5 matching bases. The V end was cut by 6 bases, the J end by 1 base, with 18 bases between. The CDR3 covers 16 residues. Germline V gives CDR1 KGHSH, CDR2 LQKENI. The CDR3 sequence is CASSPTSPDRNTEAFF. The CDR3 region has the DNA TGTGCCAGCTCCCCTACATCCCCTGACAGGAACACTGAAGCTTTCTTT.

The rearrangement uses TRBV4-3 and TRBJ1-5; D not certain. Germline CDR1 LGHNA, CDR2 YSLEER. V was trimmed by 0 bases and J by 0 bases, leaving 6 bases between them. The CDR3 is made up of 15 amino acids. Here the CDR3 reads CASSQDLYSNQPQHF. CDR3 in DNA: TGCGCCAGCAGCCAAGATCTTTATAGCAATCAGCCCCAGCATTTT.

This sequence joins TRBV9 and TRBJ2-7; D is unresolved. Germline V gene sequence: CDR1 SGDLS, CDR2 YYNGEE. This CDR3 region has 15 residues. The V end was cut by 3 bases, the J end by 2 bases, with 15 bases between. The DNA for the CDR3 is TGTGCCAGCAGCGCATCCCCAAGGAGAGCCTACGAGCAGTACTTC. Protein sequence: CASSASPRRAYEQYF.

The V and J genes are TRBV11-3 and TRBJ1-6; D remains unclear. CDR3 length: 14 residues. Trimming pared 0 bases from V and 7 bases from J, leaving 7 bases between. Looked up from germline, CDR1 is SGHNT and CDR2 is YENEEA. This CDR3 is CASSLEGRNSPLHF. The CDR3 DNA follows: TGTGCCAGCAGCTTAGAAGGGAGGAATTCACCCCTCCACTTT.

This chain uses TRBV30 with TRBJ1-2, with 8 bases matching TRBD1. Per germline, CDR1 GTSNPN and CDR2 SVGIG (reference sequence). Losses at the gene ends were 4 bases for V and 5 bases for J; bases not matched to a gene: 9. This CDR3 comprises 14 residues. This CDR3 is CAWTLRGTGYGYTF. The CDR3, as DNA: TGTGCCTGGACCTTACGAGGGACAGGTTATGGCTACACCTTC.